Listed below are T cell receptor beta chains from one sample, sequenced in a study of neoadjuvant anti-PD-1 for oral cavity cancer. Libraries were prepared by immunoSEQ multiplex PCR; TCRdb keeps only in-frame clonotypes and omits some of them. Seen here are 72,000 or so clones, less than 90% observed once, and the top ten hold around 2.7%. Sequenced here: PBMCs, sampled after nivolumab (anti-PD-1) treatment. Source of these receptors: a person aged 35-79 years with oral cavity squamous cell carcinoma. CDR3s include the opening cysteine and the closing phenylalanine or tryptophan. D genes are given only for firm matches. Only some rows state a clone size, as once, few, many or a class for expanded clones.

TRBJ2-7	TRBV7-2	NA	NA	TGTGCCAGCAGCTCCCCTCGGGCCCGCTACGAGCAGTACTTC	CASSSPRARYEQYF
TRBJ1-3	TRBV28	NA	NA	TGTGCCAGCAAAACCCCCGGGGCAAACACCATATATTTT	CASKTPGANTIYF
TRBJ2-7	TRBV5-8	NA	TRBD1	TGTGCCAGCAGCCACATCAGGGACAGAGAATACGAGCAGTACTTC	CASSHIRDREYEQYF
TRBJ2-7	TRBV7-8	NA	TRBD2	TGTGCCAGCAGATCAAGGACTAGCGGGGACGAGCAGTACTTC	CASRSRTSGDEQYF
TRBJ2-2	TRBV25-1	NA	NA	TGTGCCAGCAGTGAAGTGGGGGCAGCCGGGGAGCTGTTTTTT	CASSEVGAAGELFF
TRBJ2-7	TRBV2	NA	TRBD1	TGTGCCAGCCGGGACAGGGACGAGCAGTACTTC	CASRDRDEQYF
TRBJ2-1	TRBV4-1	NA	NA	TGCGCCAGCAGCCAAGAGTACGGACGCCGTAGTATTGAGCAGTTCTTC	CASSQEYGRRSIEQFF
TRBJ1-1	TRBV9	NA	NA	TGTGCCAGCAGCGTAGGCCTATCTAGGGGACTCATGAACACTGAAGCTTTCTTT	CASSVGLSRGLMNTEAFF
TRBJ2-5	TRBV5-4	NA	NA	TGTGCCAGCAGTCGCAGGATTGGGGAGACCCAGTACTTC	CASSRRIGETQYF
TRBJ2-7	TRBV13	NA	TRBD2	TGTGCCAGCACGGTTACGGGGGGTAATATCCACGAGCAGTACTTC	CASTVTGGNIHEQYF
TRBJ1-4	TRBV30	NA	NA	TGTGCCTGGAGTGTACAAGGGTGGGCTGAAAAACTGTTTTTT	CAWSVQGWAEKLFF
TRBJ1-2	TRBV10-2	few	TRBD1	TGCGCCAGCAGGGACCGGGACAGCGGGCCGCGGGACACCTTC	CASRDRDSGPRDTF
TRBJ1-6	TRBV19	NA	NA	TGTGCCAGTAGGACGACAGAGCTAAATTCACCCCTCCACTTT	CASRTTELNSPLHF
TRBJ1-2	TRBV2	NA	NA	TGTGCCAGCAGTGAAGATGGCTACACCTTC	CASSEDGYTF
TRBJ2-1	TRBV29-1	NA	TRBD2	TGCAGCGTTGAAGATTGGAGGCTAGCGGGAGACAATGAGCAGTTCTTC	CSVEDWRLAGDNEQFF
TRBJ2-7	TRBV29-1	NA	NA	TGCAGCGTACGGGACATCCTAACCTACGAGCAGTACTTC	CSVRDILTYEQYF
TRBJ1-1	TRBV10-1	NA	NA	TGCGCCAGCAGTGAGTCGAACAGGGTCTCTGAAGCTTTCTTT	CASSESNRVSEAFF
TRBJ2-7	TRBV28	NA	NA	TGTGCCAGCAGTCTCTCTCAGGTGGTCCCCTACGAGCAGTACTTC	CASSLSQVVPYEQYF
TRBJ1-2	TRBV14	NA	TRBD1	TGTGCCAGCAGCCAAGGGACAGGGACTCTTAGGAATGGCTACACCTTC	CASSQGTGTLRNGYTF
TRBJ2-2	TRBV11-3	NA	NA	TGTGCCAGCAGTCACACCGGGGAGCTGTTTTTT	CASSHTGELFF
TRBJ2-6	TRBV4-1	NA	NA	TGCGCCAGCAGCCAAGGACCACTAAGCTCTGGGGCCAACGTCCTGACTTTC	CASSQGPLSSGANVLTF
TRBJ1-5	TRBV5-6	few	TRBD1	TGTGCCAGCAGCTTGGGGCGACAGGGTAGCAATCAGCCCCAGCATTTT	CASSLGRQGSNQPQHF
TRBJ1-2	TRBV2	NA	NA	TGTGCCAGCAGTGACGGTCTGCAGGCGGACTACACCTTC	CASSDGLQADYTF
TRBJ2-3	TRBV14	NA	TRBD1	TGTGCCAGCAGCCGGGACAGAACTATCACAGATACGCAGTATTTT	CASSRDRTITDTQYF
TRBJ2-7	TRBV7-9	once	TRBD1	TGTGCCAGCAGCCCTTCGGAAACAGGGGCTGGCTACGAGCAGTACTTC	CASSPSETGAGYEQYF
TRBJ1-3	TRBV10-3	NA	NA	TGTGCCATCAGTGAGTTCCCCCGGGGGCGCGATCTCCACACCATATATTTT	CAISEFPRGRDLHTIYF
TRBJ2-6	TRBV5-4	NA	TRBD2	TGTGCCAGCAGCTCGGGGGGGGCGCGGGCCAACGTCCTGACTTTC	CASSSGGARANVLTF
TRBJ2-7	TRBV28	NA	NA	TGTGCCAGCAGTTCTTGGGGACCACGCGAGCAGTACTTC	CASSSWGPREQYF
TRBJ1-3	TRBV7-9	few	NA	TGTGCCAGCAGCTCCACAGCGGACGACTCTGGAAACACCATATATTTT	CASSSTADDSGNTIYF
TRBJ1-3	TRBV7-2	NA	TRBD1	TGTGCCAGCAACCTTGACAGGGGAGACACCATATATTTT	CASNLDRGDTIYF
TRBJ2-7	TRBV11-2	once	NA	TGTGCCAGCAGCTTAGTTGCGGAGCAGTACTTC	CASSLVAEQYF
TRBJ1-5	TRBV6-6	NA	NA	TGTGCCAGCAGCGACCAGGGAACGAGTCAGCCCCAGCATTTT	CASSDQGTSQPQHF
TRBJ2-1	TRBV14	NA	NA	TGTGCCAGCAGCCAAGTATCGTGGGGGGATGAGCAGTTCTTC	CASSQVSWGDEQFF
TRBJ1-5	TRBV28	NA	NA	TGTGCCATCAGGGGCAGCCGTAGCAATCAGCCCCAGCATTTT	CAIRGSRSNQPQHF
TRBJ2-7	TRBV15	NA	NA	TGTGCCACCAGCAGAGATTTCGGCTCATCCTACGAGCAGTACTTC	CATSRDFGSSYEQYF
TRBJ2-3	TRBV30	NA	NA	TGTGCCTGGAGTGGGCTAGACACAGATACGCAGTATTTT	CAWSGLDTDTQYF
TRBJ1-5	TRBV7-9	NA	NA	TGTCTTCAGGGGAGGGATCAGCCCCAGCATTTT	CLQGRDQPQHF
TRBJ2-1	TRBV5-1	NA	TRBD2	TGCGCCAGCAGCTCAGGACTAGCGGGGGGTTACAATGAGCAGTTCTTC	CASSSGLAGGYNEQFF
TRBJ2-7	TRBV9	once	NA	TGTGCCAGCAGCGTAAGGCCCCAGGGTGGGGAGCAGTACTTC	CASSVRPQGGEQYF
TRBJ2-3	TRBV5-1	few	NA	TGCGCCAGCAGCCCGGACAAGAGCACAGATACGCAGTATTTT	CASSPDKSTDTQYF
TRBJ2-5	TRBV27	NA	TRBD2	TGTGCCAGCAGTTCCCCCGGTAGCGGGCGGGAGACCCAGTACTTC	CASSSPGSGRETQYF
TRBJ2-7	TRBV4-1	few	TRBD2	TGCGCCAGCAGCCCAATTGACATGGGACTAGCCTACGAGCAGTACTTC	CASSPIDMGLAYEQYF
TRBJ1-5	TRBV7-8	NA	NA	TGTGCCAGCAGCTTGTCCCCACACTTACGGCAGCCCCAGCATTTT	CASSLSPHLRQPQHF
TRBJ2-3	TRBV11-2	NA	NA	TGTGCCAGCAAAGGTACCCTGGAAGCTACAGATACGCAGTATTTT	CASKGTLEATDTQYF
TRBJ2-3	TRBV5-4	NA	TRBD1	TGTGCCAGCAGTTTGGGGACAGGGGTTTGGTATTTT	CASSLGTGVWYF
TRBJ2-5	TRBV11-2	NA	TRBD2	TGTGCCAGCAGCCCTAGCGGGAGTTTGGAGACCCAGTACTTC	CASSPSGSLETQYF
TRBJ2-6	TRBV5-1	NA	TRBD1	TGCGCCAGCAGCTTGGGAGGGGGCCAGTCGACTGGGGCCAACGTCCTGACTTTC	CASSLGGGQSTGANVLTF
TRBJ1-1	TRBV6-5	NA	NA	TGTGCCAGCAGTTATACCTCGGGGAACACTGAAGCTTTCTTT	CASSYTSGNTEAFF
TRBJ2-5	TRBV5-1	NA	NA	TGCGCCAGCAGCTCGGGACGGGCCAAGGAGACCCAGTACTTC	CASSSGRAKETQYF
TRBJ1-1	TRBV5-1	NA	TRBD1	TGCGCCAGCAGCACGACAGGGGGAGGGACTGAAGCTTTCTTT	CASSTTGGGTEAFF
TRBJ2-7	TRBV28	NA	NA	TGTGCCAGCAACAGGGCCTACTACGAGCAGTACTTC	CASNRAYYEQYF
TRBJ2-7	TRBV7-9	NA	NA	TGTGCCAGCAGCTTAGCAGGTTACTCCTACGAGCAGTACTTC	CASSLAGYSYEQYF
TRBJ1-2	TRBV6-5	NA	TRBD1	TGTGCCAGCAGTCCACAGGGGGCCAACCATGGCTACACCTTC	CASSPQGANHGYTF
TRBJ1-5	TRBV7-2	NA	NA	TGTGCCAGCAGCTTGACTCAGGGGAGTCATCAGCCCCAGCATTTT	CASSLTQGSHQPQHF
TRBJ1-2	TRBV10-3	NA	NA	TGTGCCATCAGTGAGTTTACATGGACTAGGGGCTACACCTTC	CAISEFTWTRGYTF
TRBJ2-2	TRBV5-4	NA	NA	TGTGCCAGCAGCCCACCCCGAGCGGACAATATCGCCGGGGAGCTGTTTTTT	CASSPPRADNIAGELFF
TRBJ2-7	TRBV6-1	NA	TRBD1	TGTGCCACGGACAGGGATGAGGGCTACGAGCAGTACTTC	CATDRDEGYEQYF
TRBJ2-5	TRBV7-9	few	TRBD1	TGTGCCAGCAGCTTAGCCGGGACAGCACATCAAGAGACCCAGTACTTC	CASSLAGTAHQETQYF
TRBJ2-2	TRBV4-1	once	NA	TGCGCCAGCAGCCAAGCTATAGCTAGGGAGCTGTTTTTT	CASSQAIARELFF